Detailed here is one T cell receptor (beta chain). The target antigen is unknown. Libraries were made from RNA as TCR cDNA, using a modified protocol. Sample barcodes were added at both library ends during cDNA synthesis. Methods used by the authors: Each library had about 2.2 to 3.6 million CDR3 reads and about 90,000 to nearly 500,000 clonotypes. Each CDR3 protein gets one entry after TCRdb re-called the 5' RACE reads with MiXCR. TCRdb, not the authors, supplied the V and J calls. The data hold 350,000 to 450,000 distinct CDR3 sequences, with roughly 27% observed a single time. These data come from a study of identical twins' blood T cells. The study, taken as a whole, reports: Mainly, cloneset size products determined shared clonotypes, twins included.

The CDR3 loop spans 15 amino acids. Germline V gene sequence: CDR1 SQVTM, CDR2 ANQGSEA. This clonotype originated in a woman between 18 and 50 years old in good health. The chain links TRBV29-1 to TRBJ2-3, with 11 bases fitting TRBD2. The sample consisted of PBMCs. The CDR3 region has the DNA TGCAGTGACTCGGGACTAGCGGAGAGCACAGATACGCAGTATTTT. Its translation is CSDSGLAESTDTQYF.